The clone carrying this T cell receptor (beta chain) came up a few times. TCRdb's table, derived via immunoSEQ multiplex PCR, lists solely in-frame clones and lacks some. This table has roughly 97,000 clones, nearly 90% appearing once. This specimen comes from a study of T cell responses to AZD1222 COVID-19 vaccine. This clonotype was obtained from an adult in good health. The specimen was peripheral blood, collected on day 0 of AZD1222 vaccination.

Here the CDR3 reads CASLGPAYEQYF. CDR3 in DNA: TGTGCCAGCCTCGGGCCCGCCTACGAGCAGTACTTC. This chain links TRBV2 with TRBJ2-7; no clear D. The CDR3 length is 12 residues. V dropped 8 bases and J dropped 2 bases, with 10 bases sitting between them. The V gene's germline CDR1 is SNHLY and CDR2 FYNNEI.